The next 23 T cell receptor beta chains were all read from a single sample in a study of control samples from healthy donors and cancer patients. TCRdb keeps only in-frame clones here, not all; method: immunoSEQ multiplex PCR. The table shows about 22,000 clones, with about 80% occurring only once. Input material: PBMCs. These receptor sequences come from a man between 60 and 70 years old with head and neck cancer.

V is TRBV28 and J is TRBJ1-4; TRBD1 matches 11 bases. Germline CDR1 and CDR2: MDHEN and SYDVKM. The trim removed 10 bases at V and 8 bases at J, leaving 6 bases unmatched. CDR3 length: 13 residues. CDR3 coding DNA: TGTGCCACCCTCGGGACAGGGGGAGAAAAACTGTTTTTT. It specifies CATLGTGGEKLFF.

The CDR3 is CAWRTSGYEQYF. The CDR3 region has the DNA TGTGCCTGGAGAACTAGCGGTTACGAGCAGTACTTC. The chain couples TRBV30 to TRBJ2-7; 8 bases are a match to TRBD2. Germline trimming cut 3 bases from V and 4 bases from J; bases unmatched to any gene: 2. The CDR3 spans 12 residues. Germline CDR1 and CDR2: GTSNPN and SVGIG (reference sequence).

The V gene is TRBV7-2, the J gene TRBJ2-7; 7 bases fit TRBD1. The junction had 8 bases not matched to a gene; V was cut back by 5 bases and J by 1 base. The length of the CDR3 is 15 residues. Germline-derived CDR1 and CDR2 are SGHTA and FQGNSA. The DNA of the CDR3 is TGTGCCAGCAGCCCCTCCGGGACAGCTTCCTACGAGCAGTACTTC. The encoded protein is CASSPSGTASYEQYF.

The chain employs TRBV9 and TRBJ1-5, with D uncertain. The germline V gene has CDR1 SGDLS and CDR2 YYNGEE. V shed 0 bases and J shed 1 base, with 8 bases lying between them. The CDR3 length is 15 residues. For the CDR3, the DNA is TGTGCCAGCAGCGTAGATCTAGGGAGCAATCAGCCCCAGCATTTT. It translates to CASSVDLGSNQPQHF.

This CDR3 is CASSQEMAWGPLYGYTF. Here the CDR3 DNA reads TGTGCCAGCAGCCAAGAAATGGCCTGGGGGCCGCTTTATGGCTACACCTTC. The chain joins TRBV3-1 (or the pseudogene TRBV3-2) to TRBJ1-2; weak D call: TRBD1 (6 bases). Germline V gene sequence: CDR1 LGHDT, CDR2 YNNKEL (reference sequence). The CDR3 runs 17 residues. V lost 0 bases and J lost 5, with 19 bases in between.

The CDR3 bases are TGTGCCAGCGCTCCGGGCTATAATTCACCCCTCCACTTT. It is translated as CASAPGYNSPLHF. The V and J genes are TRBV2 and TRBJ1-6, with D unclear. The CDR3 runs to 13 residues. Germline V CDR1 and CDR2: SNHLY, FYNNEI. V lost 8 bases and J lost 3, with 8 bases in between.

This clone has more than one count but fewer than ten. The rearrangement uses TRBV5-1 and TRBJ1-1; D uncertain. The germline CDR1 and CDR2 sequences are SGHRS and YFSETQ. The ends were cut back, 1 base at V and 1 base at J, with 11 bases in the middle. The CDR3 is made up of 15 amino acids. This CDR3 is CASSLLSRGNTEAFF. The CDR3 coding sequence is TGCGCCAGCAGCTTGTTAAGCCGGGGGAACACTGAAGCTTTCTTT.

CDR3 protein: CASSEPGTSGGVGNEQFF. DNA of the CDR3: TGCGCCAGCAGTGAACCCGGGACTAGCGGGGGGGTGGGCAATGAGCAGTTCTTC. This chain uses TRBV10-2 with TRBJ2-1; 16 positions match TRBD2. Per germline, CDR1 WSHSY and CDR2 SAAADI. The CDR3 is made up of 18 amino acids. J lost 6 bases, V lost 3 bases, and 8 bases had no gene match.

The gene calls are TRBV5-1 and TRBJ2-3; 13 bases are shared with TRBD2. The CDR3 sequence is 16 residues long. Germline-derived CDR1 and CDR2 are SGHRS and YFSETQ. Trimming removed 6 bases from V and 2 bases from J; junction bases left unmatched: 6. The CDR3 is CASTYGLAGATDTQYF. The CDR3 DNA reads TGCGCCAGCACATACGGACTAGCGGGGGCCACAGATACGCAGTATTTT.

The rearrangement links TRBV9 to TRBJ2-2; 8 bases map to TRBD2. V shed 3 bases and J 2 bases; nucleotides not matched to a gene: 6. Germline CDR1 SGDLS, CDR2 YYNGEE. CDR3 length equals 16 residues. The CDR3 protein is CASSGTSGTNTGELFF. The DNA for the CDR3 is TGTGCCAGCAGCGGAACTAGCGGAACCAACACCGGGGAGCTGTTTTTT.

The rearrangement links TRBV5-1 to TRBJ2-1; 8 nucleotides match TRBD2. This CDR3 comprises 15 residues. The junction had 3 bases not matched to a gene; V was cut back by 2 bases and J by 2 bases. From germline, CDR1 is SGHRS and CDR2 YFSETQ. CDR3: CASSLDSGAYNEQFF. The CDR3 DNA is TGCGCCAGCAGCTTAGATAGCGGGGCCTACAATGAGCAGTTCTTC.

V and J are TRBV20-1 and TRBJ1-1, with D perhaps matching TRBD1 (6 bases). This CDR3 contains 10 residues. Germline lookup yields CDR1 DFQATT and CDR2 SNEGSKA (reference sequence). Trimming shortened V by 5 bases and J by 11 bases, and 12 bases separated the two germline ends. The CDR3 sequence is CSAYRAWAFF. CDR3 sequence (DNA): TGCAGTGCTTACAGGGCGTGGGCTTTCTTT.

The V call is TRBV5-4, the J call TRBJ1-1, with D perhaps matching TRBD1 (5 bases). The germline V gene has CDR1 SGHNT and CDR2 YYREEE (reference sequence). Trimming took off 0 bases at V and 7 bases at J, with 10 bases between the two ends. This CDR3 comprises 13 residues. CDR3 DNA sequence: TGTGCCAGCAGCTTGGTTTCGGGGGTTGAAGCTTTCTTT. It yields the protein CASSLVSGVEAFF.

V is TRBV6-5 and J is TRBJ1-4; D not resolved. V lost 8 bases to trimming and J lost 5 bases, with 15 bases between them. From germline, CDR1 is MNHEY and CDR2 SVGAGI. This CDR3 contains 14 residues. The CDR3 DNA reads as TGTGCCAGCTCCCGGCCGGCGGAAAATGAAAAACTGTTTTTT. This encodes CASSRPAENEKLFF.

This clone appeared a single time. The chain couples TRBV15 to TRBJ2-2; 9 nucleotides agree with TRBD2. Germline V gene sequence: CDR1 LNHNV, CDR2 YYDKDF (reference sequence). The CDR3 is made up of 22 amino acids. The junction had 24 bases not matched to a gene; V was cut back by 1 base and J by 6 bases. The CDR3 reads CATSRAGDGKGGRARSAGELFF. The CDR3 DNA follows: TGTGCCACCAGCAGAGCAGGGGACGGCAAAGGCGGGAGGGCCCGTTCCGCCGGGGAGCTGTTTTTT. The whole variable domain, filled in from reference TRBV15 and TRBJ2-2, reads DAMVIQNPRYQVTQFGKPVTLSCSQTLNHNVMYWYQQKSSQAPKLLFHYYDKDFNNEADTPDNFQSRRPNTSFCFLDIRSPGLGDTAMYLCATSRAGDGKGGRARSAGELFFGEGSRLTVL.

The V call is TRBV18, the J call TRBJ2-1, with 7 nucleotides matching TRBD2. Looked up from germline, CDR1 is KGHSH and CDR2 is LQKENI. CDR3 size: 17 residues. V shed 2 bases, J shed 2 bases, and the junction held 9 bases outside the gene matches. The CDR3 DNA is TGTGCCAGCTCACCAACCTCCTGGGGGGGGGCCTACAATGAGCAGTTCTTC. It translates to CASSPTSWGGAYNEQFF.

The chain's CDR3 is CASSPPGQGAYEQYF. The CDR3 DNA is TGCGCCAGCAGCCCTCCGGGACAGGGGGCCTACGAGCAGTACTTC. The chain is built from TRBV5-1 and TRBJ2-7; 11 bases are a match to TRBD1. CDR3 length: 15 residues. V lost 4 bases and J lost 2; bases outside the gene matches: 5. Germline assignment: CDR1 SGHRS and CDR2 YFSETQ.

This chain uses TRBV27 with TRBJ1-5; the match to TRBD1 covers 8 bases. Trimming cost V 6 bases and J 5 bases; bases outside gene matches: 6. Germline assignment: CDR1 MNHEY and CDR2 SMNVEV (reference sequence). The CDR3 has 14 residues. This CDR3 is CASRGTGDDQPQHF. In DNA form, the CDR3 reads TGTGCCAGCAGGGGGACAGGCGATGATCAGCCCCAGCATTTT.

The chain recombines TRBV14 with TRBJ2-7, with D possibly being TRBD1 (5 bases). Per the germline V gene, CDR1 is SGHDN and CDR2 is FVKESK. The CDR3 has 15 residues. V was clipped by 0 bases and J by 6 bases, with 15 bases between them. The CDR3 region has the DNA TGTGCCAGCAGCCAAGAAGGGGTCCTGGCCCGCGAGCAGTACTTC. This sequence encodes CASSQEGVLAREQYF. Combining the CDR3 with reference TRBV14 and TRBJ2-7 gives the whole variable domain EAGVTQFPSHSVIEKGQTVTLRCDPISGHDNLYWYRRVMGKEIKFLLHFVKESKQDESGMPNNRFLAERTGGTYSTLKVQPAELEDSGVYFCASSQEGVLAREQYFGPGTRLTVT.

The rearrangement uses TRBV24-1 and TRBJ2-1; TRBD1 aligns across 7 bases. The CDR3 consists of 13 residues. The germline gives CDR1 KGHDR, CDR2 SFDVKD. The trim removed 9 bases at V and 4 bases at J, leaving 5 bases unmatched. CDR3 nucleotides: TGTGCCACCGGTAGGGACAGATACAATGAGCAGTTCTTC. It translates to CATGRDRYNEQFF.

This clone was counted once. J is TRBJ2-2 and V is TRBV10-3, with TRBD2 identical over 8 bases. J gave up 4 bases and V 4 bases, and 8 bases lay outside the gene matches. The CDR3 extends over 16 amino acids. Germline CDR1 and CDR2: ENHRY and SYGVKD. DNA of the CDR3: TGTGCCATCAGTGGGCCAGCGGGGGCGGGCACCGGGGAGCTGTTTTTT. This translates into CAISGPAGAGTGELFF.

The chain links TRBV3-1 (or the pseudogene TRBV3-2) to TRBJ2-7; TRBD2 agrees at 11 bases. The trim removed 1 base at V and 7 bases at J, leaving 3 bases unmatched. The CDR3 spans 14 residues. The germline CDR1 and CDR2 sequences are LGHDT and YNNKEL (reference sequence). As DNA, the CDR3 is TGTGCCAGCAGCCAAGTAGCGGGAGGGTTAGAGCAGTACTTC. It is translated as CASSQVAGGLEQYF.

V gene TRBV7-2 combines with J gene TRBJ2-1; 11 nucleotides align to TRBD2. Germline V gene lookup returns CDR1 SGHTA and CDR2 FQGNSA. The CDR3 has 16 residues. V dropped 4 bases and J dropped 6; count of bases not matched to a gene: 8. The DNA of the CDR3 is TGTGCCAGCAGCTACTATAGCGGGAGGGGGGGCAATGAGCAGTTCTTC. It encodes CASSYYSGRGGNEQFF.